This TCR beta chain was observed in a study of blood T cell repertoires in COVID-19 (dated by TCRdb to the early 2020s). Turning to the overall study: The collaborator samples originated in the United States, Italy and Spain and spanned the acute and convalescent phases of COVID-19. The prospective study material was composed of cDNA or gDNA derived from T cells, B-cell-depleted T cells, or PBMCs. Deeply sampled blood TCRbeta repertoires from subjects exposed to, actively infected with, or recovered from COVID-19 were included in the dataset. The repertoires were made available in a free public database intended to serve as a resource for research on the immune response to SARS-CoV-2. The samples were drawn from the first 160 participants of the ongoing ImmuneRACE study and from 1,254 subjects provided by 6 global collaborators. Nearly every sample came with metadata listing a de-identified subject ID, COVID-19 status, age in years and sex. Where available, HLA class I and class II types were taken from metadata supplied by the sample provider and were not determined by assay-based typing.

The CDR3 measures 13 amino acids from cysteine to phenylalanine. Only CDR3 DNA remains: 39 bases, in frame from the first base. CDR1 is given as SQVTM and CDR2 as ANQGSEA, both from the germline V gene. V and J are trimmed by 4 bases and 6 bases, and the gene matches miss 4 bases of the junction. Enrolling through a virtual design, the prospective study's participants ranged in age from roughly 18 to 89 years and lived across roughly 23 United States geographic areas. In the prospective study, participants were assigned to cohorts based on the clinical history participants reported in a screening survey and a study questionnaire. Recovered participants in ImmuneRACE Cohort 3 were defined by two consecutive negative NP/OP PCR tests, clearance by a healthcare professional, or resolution of symptoms. In the prospective study, mobile phlebotomists collected whole blood, serum and a nasopharyngeal or oropharyngeal swab from each participant. Participants in the prospective study had the option to provide additional blood draws and questionnaires over an approximately 2-month period. Before DNA extraction, prospective study blood samples were shipped either frozen or at room temperature.

The paper as a whole reports these results and caveats: The quantity of clinical and demographic metadata differed by source and by participant and was supplied without curation.

The immunoSEQ Assay, a bias-controlled multiplex PCR, was used to amplify TCRbeta CDR3 regions from genomic DNA. As for the authors' bioinformatics: The number of nucleated cells in each sample was estimated by amplification of reference gene primers within the assay. Sequence reads were collapsed and filtered to measure the absolute abundance of every unique TCRbeta CDR3 rearrangement. Productive Simpson clonality was computed per sample as the square root of Simpson's diversity index over productive rearrangements. Sourced from immuneACCESS, this table was stored by TCRdb with only in-frame sequences that have V and J called. A share of the clones is absent; for the studies checked, an unresolved V gene accounts for under half, and the remainder has no known explanation. Clone size and the V and J calls come from that table; the DNA yielded D and trimming. The sample contains 170,000 or so clones, more than 75% of them found a single time. Of the sample, approximately 15% is held by the ten largest clones.

This clone has just one count. Its binding antigen is unknown. No quality values exist for individual bases; no much larger clone is one base distant. The sample consisted of PBMCs or T cells enriched from blood (not recorded which). The chain employs TRBV29-1 and TRBJ2-2; TRBD1 lines up with 8 middle nucleotides. The clonotype originates from a woman aged 45-65 years who had recovered from COVID-19. The DNA is TGCAGCGTTGGGACAGGGAGCGCCGGGGAGCTGTTTTTT. This codes for CSVGTGSAGELFF.